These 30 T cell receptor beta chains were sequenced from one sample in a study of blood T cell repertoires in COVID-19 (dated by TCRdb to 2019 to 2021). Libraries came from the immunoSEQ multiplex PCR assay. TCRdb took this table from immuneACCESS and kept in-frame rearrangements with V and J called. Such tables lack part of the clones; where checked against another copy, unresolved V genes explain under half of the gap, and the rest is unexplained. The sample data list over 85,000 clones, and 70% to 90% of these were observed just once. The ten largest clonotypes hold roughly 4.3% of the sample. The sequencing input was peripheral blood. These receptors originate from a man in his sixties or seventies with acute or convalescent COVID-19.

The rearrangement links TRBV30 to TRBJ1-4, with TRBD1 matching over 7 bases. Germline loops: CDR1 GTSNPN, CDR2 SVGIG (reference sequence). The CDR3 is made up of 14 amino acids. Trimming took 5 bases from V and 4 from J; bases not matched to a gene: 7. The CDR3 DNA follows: TGTGCCTGGGAAGGGGGACAGTTTAATGAAAAACTGTTTTTT. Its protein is CAWEGGQFNEKLFF.

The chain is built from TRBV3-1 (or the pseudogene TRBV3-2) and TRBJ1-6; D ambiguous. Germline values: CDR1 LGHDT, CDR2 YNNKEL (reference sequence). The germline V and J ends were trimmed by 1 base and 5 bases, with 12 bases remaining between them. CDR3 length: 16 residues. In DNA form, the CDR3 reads TGTGCCAGCAGCCAAGTCGTAGGGAGAGATAATTCACCCCTCCACTTT. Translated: CASSQVVGRDNSPLHF.

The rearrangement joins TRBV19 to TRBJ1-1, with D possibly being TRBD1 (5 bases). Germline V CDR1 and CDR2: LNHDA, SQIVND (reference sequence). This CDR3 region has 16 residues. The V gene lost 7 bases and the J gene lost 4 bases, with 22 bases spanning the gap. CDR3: CASTLRSQAGGTEAFF. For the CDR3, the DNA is TGTGCCAGTACCCTCCGTTCACAGGCGGGGGGCACTGAAGCTTTCTTT.

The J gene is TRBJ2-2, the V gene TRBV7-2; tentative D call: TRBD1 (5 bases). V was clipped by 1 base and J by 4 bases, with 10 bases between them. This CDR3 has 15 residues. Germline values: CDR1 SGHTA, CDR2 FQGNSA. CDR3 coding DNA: TGTGCCAGCAGCTTAGTGGGGCGCAGCACCGGGGAGCTGTTTTTT. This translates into CASSLVGRSTGELFF. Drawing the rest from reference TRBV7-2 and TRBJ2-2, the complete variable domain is GAGVSQSPSNKVTEKGKDVELRCDPISGHTALYWYRQSLGQGLEFLIYFQGNSAPDKSGLPSDRFSAERTGGSVSTLTIQRTQQEDSAVYLCASSLVGRSTGELFFGEGSRLTVL.

Here the CDR3 DNA reads TGTGCCAGCAGTTTTACAGGGTCTGCTGGCTACACCTTC. Translating gives CASSFTGSAGYTF. The chain links TRBV6-2 or TRBV6-3 to TRBJ1-2; D may be TRBD1 (6 bases). V dropped 4 bases and J dropped 7 bases, with 13 bases sitting between them. Germline V gene lookup returns CDR1 MNHEY and CDR2 SVGEGT. The CDR3 loop spans 13 amino acids.

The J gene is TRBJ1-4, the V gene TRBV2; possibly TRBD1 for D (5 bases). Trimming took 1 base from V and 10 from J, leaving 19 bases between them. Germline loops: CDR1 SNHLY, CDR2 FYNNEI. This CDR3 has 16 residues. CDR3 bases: TGTGCCAGCAGTGAAGGAAGGGGTTTGCAAGGCGGAAAACTGTTTTTT. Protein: CASSEGRGLQGGKLFF.

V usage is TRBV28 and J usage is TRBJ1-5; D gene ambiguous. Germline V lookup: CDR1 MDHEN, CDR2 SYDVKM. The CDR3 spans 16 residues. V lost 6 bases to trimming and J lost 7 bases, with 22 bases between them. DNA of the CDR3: TGTGCCAGCAGAACCTACAAGGGAGGGCTGGGCCAGCCCCAGCATTTT. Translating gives CASRTYKGGLGQPQHF.

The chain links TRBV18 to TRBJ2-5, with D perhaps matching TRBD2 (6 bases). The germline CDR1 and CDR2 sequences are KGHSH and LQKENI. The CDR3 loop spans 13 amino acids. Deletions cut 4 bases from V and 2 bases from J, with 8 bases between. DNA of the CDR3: TGTGCCAGCTCACTCGGGGGACAAGAGACCCAGTACTTC. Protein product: CASSLGGQETQYF. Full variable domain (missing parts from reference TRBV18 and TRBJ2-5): NAGVMQNPRHLVRRRGQEARLRCSPMKGHSHVYWYRQLPEEGLKFMVYLQKENIIDESGMPKERFSAEFPKEGPSILRIQQVVRGDSAAYFCASSLGGQETQYFGPGTRLLVL.

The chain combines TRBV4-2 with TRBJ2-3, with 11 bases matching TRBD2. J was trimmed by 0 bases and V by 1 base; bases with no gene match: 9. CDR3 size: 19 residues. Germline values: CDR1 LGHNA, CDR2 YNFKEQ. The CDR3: CASSQVGLAGGASTDTQYF. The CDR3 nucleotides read TGTGCCAGCAGCCAAGTGGGGCTAGCGGGGGGTGCTAGCACAGATACGCAGTATTTT.

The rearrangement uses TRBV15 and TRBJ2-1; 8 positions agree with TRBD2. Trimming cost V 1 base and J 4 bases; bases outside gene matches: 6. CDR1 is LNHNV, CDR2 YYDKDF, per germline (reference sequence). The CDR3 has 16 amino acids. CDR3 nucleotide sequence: TGTGCCACCAGCAGAGTTATCGGGGGGGGATACAATGAGCAGTTCTTC. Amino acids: CATSRVIGGGYNEQFF.

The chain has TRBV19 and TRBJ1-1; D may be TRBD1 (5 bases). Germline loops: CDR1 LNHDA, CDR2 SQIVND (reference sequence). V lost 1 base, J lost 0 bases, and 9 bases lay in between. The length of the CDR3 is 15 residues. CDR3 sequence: CASSIGGVMNTEAFF. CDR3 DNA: TGTGCCAGTAGTATAGGGGGGGTCATGAACACTGAAGCTTTCTTT.

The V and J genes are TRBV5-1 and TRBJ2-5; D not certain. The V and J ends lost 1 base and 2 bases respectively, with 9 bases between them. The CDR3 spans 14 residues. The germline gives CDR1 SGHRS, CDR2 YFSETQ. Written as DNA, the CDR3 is TGCGCCAGCAGCTTGAAGATACAACAAGAGACCCAGTACTTC. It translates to CASSLKIQQETQYF.

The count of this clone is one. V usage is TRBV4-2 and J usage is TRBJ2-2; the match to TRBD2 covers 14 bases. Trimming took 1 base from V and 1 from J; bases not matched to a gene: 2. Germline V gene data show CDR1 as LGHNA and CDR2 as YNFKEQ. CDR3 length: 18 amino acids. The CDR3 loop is CASSQVGTSGGNTGELFF. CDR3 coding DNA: TGTGCCAGCAGCCAAGTCGGGACTAGCGGGGGGAACACCGGGGAGCTGTTTTTT.

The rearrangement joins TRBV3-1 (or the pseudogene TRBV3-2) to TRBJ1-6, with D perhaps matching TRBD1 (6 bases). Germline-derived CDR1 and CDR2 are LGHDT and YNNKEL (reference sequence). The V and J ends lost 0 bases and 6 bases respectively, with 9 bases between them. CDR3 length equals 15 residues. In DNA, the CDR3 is TGTGCCAGCAGCCAAGACAGGGGCTCTAATTCACCCCTCCACTTT. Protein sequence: CASSQDRGSNSPLHF.

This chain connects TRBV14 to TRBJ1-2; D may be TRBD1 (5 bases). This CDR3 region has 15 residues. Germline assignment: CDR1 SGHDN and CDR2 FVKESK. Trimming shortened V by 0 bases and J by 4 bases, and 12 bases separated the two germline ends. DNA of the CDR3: TGTGCCAGCAGCCAAGATTGGGGGGGGAGCTATGGCTACACCTTC. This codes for CASSQDWGGSYGYTF.

The chain's CDR3 is CASSLGDRGDTQYF. DNA of the CDR3: TGTGCCAGCAGCTTAGGAGATAGGGGGGATACGCAGTATTTT. The genes are TRBV11-3 and TRBJ2-3; a possible D gene is TRBD1 (6 bases). Trimming took off 1 base at V and 6 bases at J, with 11 bases between the two ends. The CDR3 consists of 14 residues. Germline lookup yields CDR1 SGHNT and CDR2 YENEEA. Based on the CDR3 plus reference TRBV11-3 and TRBJ2-3, the full variable domain is EAGVVQSPRYKIIEKKQPVAFWCNPISGHNTLYWYLQNLGQGPELLIRYENEEAVDDSQLPKDRFSAERLKGVDSTLKIQPAELGDSAVYLCASSLGDRGDTQYFGPGTRLTVL.

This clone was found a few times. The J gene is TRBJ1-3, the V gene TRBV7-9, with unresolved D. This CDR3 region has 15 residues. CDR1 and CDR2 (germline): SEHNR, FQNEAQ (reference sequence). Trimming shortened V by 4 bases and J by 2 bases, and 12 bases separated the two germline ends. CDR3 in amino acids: CASSSVRAAGNTIYF. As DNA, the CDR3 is TGTGCCAGCAGCTCAGTGAGGGCAGCTGGAAACACCATATATTTT.

The CDR3 is CASQQDNQPQHF. As DNA, the CDR3 is TGTGCCTCACAGCAGGACAATCAGCCCCAGCATTTT. This chain links TRBV7-9 with TRBJ1-5, with D uncertain. The CDR3 loop spans 12 amino acids. CDR1 and CDR2 (germline): SEHNR, FQNEAQ (reference sequence). V dropped 11 bases and J dropped 3 bases, with 11 bases sitting between them. Based on the CDR3 plus reference TRBV7-9 and TRBJ1-5, the full variable domain is DTGVSQNPRHKITKRGQNVTFRCDPISEHNRLYWYRQTLGQGPEFLTYFQNEAQLEKSRLLSDRFSAERPKGSFSTLEIQRTEQGDSAMYLCASQQDNQPQHFGDGTRLSIL.

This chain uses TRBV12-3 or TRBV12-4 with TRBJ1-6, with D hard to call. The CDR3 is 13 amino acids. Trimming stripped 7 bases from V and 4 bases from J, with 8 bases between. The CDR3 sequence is CASTVIYNSPLHF. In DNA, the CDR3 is TGTGCCAGCACGGTCATATATAATTCACCCCTCCACTTT.

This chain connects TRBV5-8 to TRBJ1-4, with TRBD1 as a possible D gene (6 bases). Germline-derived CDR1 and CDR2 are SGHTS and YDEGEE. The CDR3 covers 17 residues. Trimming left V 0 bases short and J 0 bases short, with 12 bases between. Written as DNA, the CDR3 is TGTGCCAGCAGCTTGGGGGGGGGCGCTGCAACTAATGAAAAACTGTTTTTT. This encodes CASSLGGGAATNEKLFF.

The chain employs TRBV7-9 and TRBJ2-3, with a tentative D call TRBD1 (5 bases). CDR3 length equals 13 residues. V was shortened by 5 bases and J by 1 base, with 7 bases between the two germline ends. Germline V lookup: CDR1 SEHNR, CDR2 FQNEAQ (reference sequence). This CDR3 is CASSQGGTDTQYF. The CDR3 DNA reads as TGTGCCAGCAGCCAAGGGGGCACAGATACGCAGTATTTT.

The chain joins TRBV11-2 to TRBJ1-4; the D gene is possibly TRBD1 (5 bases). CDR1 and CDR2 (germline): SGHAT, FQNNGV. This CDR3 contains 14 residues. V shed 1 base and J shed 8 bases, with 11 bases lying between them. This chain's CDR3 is CASSLGPGSEKLFF. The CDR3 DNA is TGTGCCAGCAGCTTAGGTCCAGGGTCGGAAAAACTGTTTTTT.

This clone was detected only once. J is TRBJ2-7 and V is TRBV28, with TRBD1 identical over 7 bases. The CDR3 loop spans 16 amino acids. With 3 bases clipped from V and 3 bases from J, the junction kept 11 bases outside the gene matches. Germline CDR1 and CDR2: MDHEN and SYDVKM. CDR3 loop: CASSFSAGQASYEQYF. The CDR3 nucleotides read TGTGCCAGCAGTTTTTCGGCCGGACAGGCCAGCTACGAGCAGTACTTC.

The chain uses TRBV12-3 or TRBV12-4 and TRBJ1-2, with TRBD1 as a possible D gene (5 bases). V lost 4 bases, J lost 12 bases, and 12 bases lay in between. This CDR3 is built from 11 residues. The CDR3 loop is CASSSGQANTF. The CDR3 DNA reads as TGTGCCAGCAGTTCAGGGCAAGCGAACACCTTC.

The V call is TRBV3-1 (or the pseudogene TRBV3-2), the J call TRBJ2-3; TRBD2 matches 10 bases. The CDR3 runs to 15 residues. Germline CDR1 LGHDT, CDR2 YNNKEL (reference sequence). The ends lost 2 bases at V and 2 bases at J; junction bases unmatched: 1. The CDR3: CASSQTSGDTDTQYF. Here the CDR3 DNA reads TGTGCCAGCAGCCAAACTAGCGGGGACACAGATACGCAGTATTTT.

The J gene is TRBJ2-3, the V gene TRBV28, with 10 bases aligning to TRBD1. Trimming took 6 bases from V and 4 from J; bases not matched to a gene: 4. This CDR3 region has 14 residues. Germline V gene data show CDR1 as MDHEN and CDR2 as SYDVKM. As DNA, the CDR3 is TGTGCCAGCAGGAGGGACAGGGGCCCAGATACGCAGTATTTT. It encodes CASRRDRGPDTQYF.

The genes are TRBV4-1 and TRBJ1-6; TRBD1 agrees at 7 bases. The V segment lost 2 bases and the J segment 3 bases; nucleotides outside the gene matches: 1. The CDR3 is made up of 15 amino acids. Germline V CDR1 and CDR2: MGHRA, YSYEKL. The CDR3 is CASSQRQGYNSPLHF. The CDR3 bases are TGCGCCAGCAGCCAACGACAGGGCTATAATTCACCCCTCCACTTT.

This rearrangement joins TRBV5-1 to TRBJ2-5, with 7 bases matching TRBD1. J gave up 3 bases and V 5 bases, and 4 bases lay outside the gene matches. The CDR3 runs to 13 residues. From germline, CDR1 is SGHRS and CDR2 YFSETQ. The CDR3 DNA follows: TGCGCCAGCAGTACCGGGACAGAAGAGACCCAGTACTTC. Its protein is CASSTGTEETQYF.

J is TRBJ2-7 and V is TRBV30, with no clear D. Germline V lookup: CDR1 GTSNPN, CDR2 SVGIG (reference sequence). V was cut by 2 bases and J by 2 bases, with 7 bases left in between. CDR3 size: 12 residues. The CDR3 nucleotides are TGTGCCTGGAGTCTCGACACCTACGAGCAGTACTTC. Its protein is CAWSLDTYEQYF. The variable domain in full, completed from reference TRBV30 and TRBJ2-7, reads SQTIHQWPATLVQPVGSPLSLECTVEGTSNPNLYWYRQAAGRGLQLLFYSVGIGQISSEVPQNLSASRPQDRQFILSSKKLLLSDSGFYLCAWSLDTYEQYFGPGTRLTVT.

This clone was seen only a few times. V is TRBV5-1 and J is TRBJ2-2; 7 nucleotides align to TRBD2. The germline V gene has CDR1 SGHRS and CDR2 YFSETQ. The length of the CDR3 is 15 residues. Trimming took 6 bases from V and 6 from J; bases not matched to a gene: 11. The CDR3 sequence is CASTGEGRTPGELFF. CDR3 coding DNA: TGCGCCAGCACTGGGGAGGGGAGAACTCCCGGGGAGCTGTTTTTT. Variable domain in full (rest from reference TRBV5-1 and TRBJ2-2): KAGVTQTPRYLIKTRGQQVTLSCSPISGHRSVSWYQQTPGQGLQFLFEYFSETQRNKGNFPGRFSGRQFSNSRSEMNVSTLELGDSALYLCASTGEGRTPGELFFGEGSRLTVL.